Listed here is a single T cell receptor (beta chain). Its antigen is undetermined. Every immunoSEQ plate was one replicate of a subset's evenly spread DNA. Per the original data handling: In the immunoSEQ data, sequences were junction-only and lacked quality scores, so filtering differed. The protocol was immunoSEQ multiplex PCR, while the TCRdb copy is restricted to in-frame clones and leaves out a portion. V and J calls plus clone size are reproduced from that table; the DNA served to infer D and trimming. The data show about 800,000 clones, approximately 96% seen once. CDR3 length equals 14 residues. Looked up from germline, CDR1 is SEHNR and CDR2 is FQNEAQ (reference sequence). V was cut by 1 base and J by 3 bases, with 9 bases left in between. Cells designated naive CD8 were CD45RO-negative and were positively selected for CCR7, with terminally differentiated effector memory CD45RA+ cells excluded.

This record belongs to a study of shared clonotypes between healthy human individuals. Study conclusions and caveats: Non-shared clonotypes had lower generation probabilities than clonotypes shared by all four sorted-subset donors.

This clonotype originated in a man younger than 40 in good health. This chain connects TRBV7-9 to TRBJ1-2, with D uncertain. Sequencing input: naive CD8+ T cells sorted from blood. The chain's CDR3 is CASSLGQPDYGYTF. CDR3 DNA sequence: TGTGCCAGCAGCTTAGGCCAGCCCGACTATGGCTACACCTTC.